This T cell receptor beta chain was documented in a study of blood T cell repertoires in COVID-19. The germline CDR1 and CDR2 sequences are SGHRS and YFSETQ. Losses at the gene ends were 0 bases for V and 3 bases for J; bases not matched to a gene: 5. The CDR3 contains 16 residues. Sequenced by immunoSEQ multiplex PCR; TCRdb stores in-frame clones only, minus some. The sample carries nearly 250,000 clones, about 84% recorded once. What was sequenced was peripheral blood. This clonotype originated in a woman of 80 years or more with COVID-19, enrolled during active disease. This chain uses TRBV5-1 with TRBJ2-1; 8 nucleotides align to TRBD2. CDR3: CASSLVRAGGYNEQFF. The CDR3 DNA sequence: TGCGCCAGCAGCTTGGTTCGCGCGGGGGGCTACAATGAGCAGTTCTTC.